The 24 T cell receptor beta chains listed next were all sequenced from one sample in a study of blood T cell repertoires in COVID-19. Here immunoSEQ multiplex PCR was the method, and the copy in TCRdb shows in-frame clones only, minus some. This table has some 160,000 clones, roughly 85% appearing once. Sequenced material: PBMCs or T cells enriched from blood (not recorded which). These TCRs come from a woman in her 70s in a cohort exposed to, infected with or recovered from COVID-19 (not recorded which).

This rearrangement joins TRBV19 to TRBJ2-3; 7 bases line up with TRBD1. The CDR3 is 15 residues long. V gave up 4 bases and J gave up 0 bases; unmatched junction bases: 4. The germline V gene encodes CDR1 LNHDA and CDR2 SQIVND (reference sequence). In nucleotides, the CDR3 is TGTGCCAGTAGTAGCACAGGGGCTAGCACAGATACGCAGTATTTT. Translating gives CASSSTGASTDTQYF.

The chain is built from TRBV9 and TRBJ1-6; 7 nucleotides line up with TRBD1. Germline V gives CDR1 SGDLS, CDR2 YYNGEE. This CDR3 spans 16 amino acids. The V gene end was trimmed by 0 bases and the J gene end by 4 bases; junction bases not matched to a gene: 4. For the CDR3, the DNA is TGTGCCAGCAGCGTAGAGGGACAGCTTTATAATTCACCCCTCCACTTT. Protein: CASSVEGQLYNSPLHF.

This clone was seen a single time. The J gene is TRBJ2-2, the V gene TRBV19, with D perhaps matching TRBD2 (6 bases). The CDR3 length is 15 residues. V was pared by 4 bases and J by 5 bases, with 14 bases between. The V gene's germline CDR1 is LNHDA and CDR2 SQIVND (reference sequence). In DNA, the CDR3 is TGTGCCAGTAGTACCCCTAGGGGAGGTACCGGGGAGCTGTTTTTT. Translating gives CASSTPRGGTGELFF.

This clone came up once. V is TRBV18 and J is TRBJ2-3, with D uncertain. Germline V lookup: CDR1 KGHSH, CDR2 LQKENI. This CDR3 has 11 residues. Trimming shortened V by 5 bases and J by 4 bases, and 4 bases separated the two germline ends. The CDR3 DNA reads as TGTGCCAGCTCAACGGCAGATACGCAGTATTTT. Protein: CASSTADTQYF.

This clone was counted only a few times. This chain connects TRBV4-2 to TRBJ2-3; 7 bases align to TRBD2. With V trimmed by 1 base and J by 0 bases, 16 bases remained unmatched. This CDR3 comprises 20 residues. Germline V CDR1 and CDR2: LGHNA, YNFKEQ. DNA of the CDR3: TGTGCCAGCAGCCAAGTTCTTTATAGATCGAGCGGGGTTAGCACAGATACGCAGTATTTT. Translating gives CASSQVLYRSSGVSTDTQYF.

J is TRBJ1-3 and V is TRBV7-9, with D uncertain. CDR1 SEHNR and CDR2 FQNEAQ come from the germline V gene (reference sequence). Trimming left V 2 bases short and J 1 base short, with 6 bases between. CDR3 length equals 14 residues. The CDR3 reads CASSLRGSGNTIYF. In nucleotides, the CDR3 is TGTGCCAGCAGCTTACGAGGATCTGGAAACACCATATATTTT. The variable domain in full, with the rest retrieved from reference TRBV7-9 and TRBJ1-3, is DTGVSQNPRHKITKRGQNVTFRCDPISEHNRLYWYRQTLGQGPEFLTYFQNEAQLEKSRLLSDRFSAERPKGSFSTLEIQRTEQGDSAMYLCASSLRGSGNTIYFGEGSWLTVV.

This clone was detected only a few times. The chain links TRBV10-2 to TRBJ2-2; TRBD1 matches at 7 bases. J lost 0 bases, V lost 0 bases, and 7 bases had no gene match. The V gene's germline CDR1 is WSHSY and CDR2 SAAADI. This CDR3 spans 18 amino acids. This CDR3 is CASSESWAGGPNTGELFF. The CDR3 region has the DNA TGCGCCAGCAGTGAGTCATGGGCAGGGGGACCGAACACCGGGGAGCTGTTTTTT.

This clone was detected only a few times. This sequence joins TRBV28 and TRBJ1-6, with 10 bases matching TRBD1. There are 17 residues in the CDR3. V lost 4 bases and J lost 7; bases outside the gene matches: 10. In germline, CDR1 is MDHEN, CDR2 SYDVKM. The CDR3 DNA sequence: TGTGCCAGCAGTTATAGACAGGGGGCCATTTTGAATTCACCCCTCCACTTT. Amino acids: CASSYRQGAILNSPLHF.

This chain joins TRBV2 and TRBJ1-2, with 9 positions matching TRBD1. The CDR3 loop spans 13 amino acids. Germline CDR1 is SNHLY and CDR2 is FYNNEI. V lost 7 bases and J lost 8; bases outside the gene matches: 8. The CDR3 DNA reads TGTGCCAGCAATAAGGTGACAGGGGGAGGCTACACCTTC. Translated, it gives CASNKVTGGGYTF.

The chain links TRBV5-1 to TRBJ1-1; D may be TRBD1 (6 bases). This CDR3 spans 15 amino acids. Trimming stripped 1 base from V and 1 base from J, with 11 bases between. From germline, CDR1 is SGHRS and CDR2 YFSETQ. The CDR3 bases are TGCGCCAGCAGCTTGATCGGCAGGGGGAACACTGAAGCTTTCTTT. This encodes CASSLIGRGNTEAFF. The full variable domain, completed using reference TRBV5-1 and TRBJ1-1, is KAGVTQTPRYLIKTRGQQVTLSCSPISGHRSVSWYQQTPGQGLQFLFEYFSETQRNKGNFPGRFSGRQFSNSRSEMNVSTLELGDSALYLCASSLIGRGNTEAFFGQGTRLTVV.

V is TRBV19 and J is TRBJ2-2; 7 positions match TRBD2. The CDR3 totals 14 residues. CDR1 LNHDA and CDR2 SQIVND come from the germline V gene (reference sequence). J gave up 1 base and V 6 bases, and 2 bases lay outside the gene matches. The CDR3 loop is CASRSGGNTGELFF. CDR3 nucleotide sequence: TGTGCCAGTAGATCGGGGGGGAACACCGGGGAGCTGTTTTTT.

The chain uses TRBV12-5 and TRBJ2-2, with D perhaps matching TRBD1 (7 bases). CDR3 length: 20 residues. V lost 0 bases, J lost 4 bases, and 24 bases lay in between. Germline CDR1 is LGHNT and CDR2 is FRNRAP. Here the CDR3 reads CASGLVDLGQVAGSTGELFF. The CDR3 DNA sequence: TGTGCTAGTGGTTTGGTAGACTTAGGACAGGTGGCGGGAAGCACCGGGGAGCTGTTTTTT.

The rearrangement links TRBV30 to TRBJ1-4; 9 bases agree with TRBD1. Germline V gene lookup returns CDR1 GTSNPN and CDR2 SVGIG (reference sequence). The CDR3 contains 15 residues. J gave up 5 bases and V 4 bases, and 8 bases lay outside the gene matches. Here the CDR3 reads CAWNPSTGGNEKLFF. The CDR3 DNA reads as TGTGCCTGGAATCCATCGACAGGGGGGAATGAAAAACTGTTTTTT.

This chain joins TRBV18 and TRBJ2-1; the match to TRBD1 covers 9 bases. The CDR3 is made up of 16 amino acids. Looked up from germline, CDR1 is KGHSH and CDR2 is LQKENI. After removal of 6 bases from V and 6 bases from J, the junction contained 12 bases not matched to a gene. The CDR3 DNA sequence: TGTGCCAGCTCTACAAGAGATCTGACAGGGGGCAATGAGCAGTTCTTC. Residues: CASSTRDLTGGNEQFF.

CDR3 nucleotides: TGCGCCAGCAGCTTGGGCCTGGGGACAGGGGGCGCATGGGGCGAGACCCAGTACTTC. Protein: CASSLGLGTGGAWGETQYF. V is TRBV5-1 and J is TRBJ2-5; TRBD1 agrees at 12 bases. Germline V gene lookup returns CDR1 SGHRS and CDR2 YFSETQ. The CDR3 extends over 19 amino acids. Trimming at V came to 0 bases and at J to 5 bases, leaving 14 bases not matched to a gene.

This clone has just one count. The chain joins TRBV29-1 to TRBJ2-7, with 9 bases that match TRBD1. This CDR3 has 13 amino acids. The V gene's germline CDR1 is SQVTM and CDR2 ANQGSEA. With 5 bases clipped from V and 2 bases from J, the junction kept 4 bases outside the gene matches. CDR3 bases: TGCAGCGTTTCCGGACAGGGGACCTACGAGCAGTACTTC. Its protein is CSVSGQGTYEQYF.

The chain joins TRBV9 to TRBJ2-3; 7 positions match TRBD2. This CDR3 region has 15 residues. After removal of 0 bases from V and 0 bases from J, the junction contained 1 base not matched to a gene. The germline gives CDR1 SGDLS, CDR2 YYNGEE. This chain's CDR3 is CASSVDGRSTDTQYF. Written as DNA, the CDR3 is TGTGCCAGCAGCGTAGACGGGAGGAGCACAGATACGCAGTATTTT.

This clone was counted a few times. The gene calls are TRBV12-3 or TRBV12-4 and TRBJ2-7; D may be TRBD2 (5 bases). This CDR3 region has 12 residues. V was trimmed by 8 bases and J by 9 bases, leaving 17 bases between them. The CDR3 DNA sequence: TGTGCCAGCTCTAGTTCGGGAAGTGGGCAGTACTTC. It specifies CASSSSGSGQYF.

The chain is built from TRBV7-2 and TRBJ2-3; 8 bases match TRBD2. CDR1 is SGHTA, CDR2 FQGNSA, per germline. V was clipped by 5 bases and J by 5 bases; unmatched bases: 9. The CDR3 is made up of 15 amino acids. The CDR3: CASSLLAGRRDTQYF. In DNA form, the CDR3 reads TGTGCCAGCAGCCTCCTAGCGGGCCGGAGAGATACGCAGTATTTT.

This clone was counted once. V is TRBV5-1 and J is TRBJ1-1; 8 bases are a match to TRBD1. Germline CDR1 and CDR2: SGHRS and YFSETQ. Trimming at V came to 0 bases and at J to 0 bases, leaving 1 base not matched to a gene. There are 15 residues in the CDR3. CDR3 DNA sequence: TGCGCCAGCAGCTTGGCAGGGGGCTTGAACACTGAAGCTTTCTTT. This sequence encodes CASSLAGGLNTEAFF.

The V call is TRBV6-6, the J call TRBJ2-7, with 13 nucleotides matching TRBD2. There are 15 residues in the CDR3. The J segment lost 1 base and the V segment lost 4 bases, leaving 1 base of the junction unmatched. Per germline, CDR1 MNHNY and CDR2 SVGAGI (reference sequence). The CDR3 nucleotides are TGTGCCAGCAGTTCGGGACTAGCGGGATCCTACGAGCAGTACTTC. It codes for CASSSGLAGSYEQYF.

This clone was detected only once. V gene TRBV6-2 or TRBV6-3 combines with J gene TRBJ2-3, with D possibly TRBD2 on 6 matching bases. The CDR3 is 15 amino acids. The germline V gene encodes CDR1 MNHEY and CDR2 SVGEGT. V was shortened by 0 bases and J by 3 bases, with 10 bases between the two germline ends. As DNA, the CDR3 is TGTGCCAGCAGTTACTCAGCGGGCAATACAGATACGCAGTATTTT. It codes for CASSYSAGNTDTQYF.

The V gene is TRBV2, the J gene TRBJ2-1; 9 bases align to TRBD2. The germline V gene has CDR1 SNHLY and CDR2 FYNNEI. The CDR3 covers 15 residues. The V segment lost 8 bases and the J segment 5 bases; nucleotides outside the gene matches: 10. The CDR3, as DNA: TGTGCCAGCTGCGATCTGGCGGGAGGGGACAATGAGCAGTTCTTC. As protein: CASCDLAGGDNEQFF.

The rearrangement uses TRBV6-1 and TRBJ2-5, with TRBD1 identical over 10 bases. Unmatched junction bases numbered 10, after V lost 4 bases and J lost 5 bases. The CDR3 has 16 amino acids. The germline V gene encodes CDR1 MNHNS and CDR2 SASEGT. Here the CDR3 DNA reads TGTGCCAGCAGTGGTTTGGGACAGGGGCGAATGGAGACCCAGTACTTC. Its protein product is CASSGLGQGRMETQYF.